Listed here are 25 T cell receptor beta chains from one sample, sequenced in a study of T cell changes during pregnancy in multiple sclerosis. The data were produced by immunoSEQ multiplex PCR, yet TCRdb's version contains in-frame clones alone and is incomplete. The sample lists approximately 35,000 clones, over 80% occurring once. This sample comprised CD4+ T cells from peripheral blood mononuclear cells, obtained in the third trimester of pregnancy. The source is a female donor in good health, enrolled as a control in a pregnancy study.

V is TRBV13 and J is TRBJ1-2; no clear D gene. V was clipped by 0 bases and J by 4 bases, with 15 bases between them. The germline V gene has CDR1 PRHDT and CDR2 FYEKMQ (reference sequence). This CDR3 has 16 residues. The CDR3 DNA is TGTGCCAGCAGCTTAGGCCAACCGGGAGGCTTCTATGGCTACACCTTC. Amino acid sequence: CASSLGQPGGFYGYTF.

This rearrangement joins TRBV5-1 to TRBJ1-2, with no clear D. The CDR3 totals 15 residues. The ends were cut back, 6 bases at V and 0 bases at J, with 15 bases in the middle. Germline values: CDR1 SGHRS, CDR2 YFSETQ. The CDR3: CASTQAGDANYGYTF. As DNA, the CDR3 is TGCGCCAGCACCCAAGCGGGAGACGCTAACTATGGCTACACCTTC. Full variable domain (remainder filled in from reference TRBV5-1 and TRBJ1-2): KAGVTQTPRYLIKTRGQQVTLSCSPISGHRSVSWYQQTPGQGLQFLFEYFSETQRNKGNFPGRFSGRQFSNSRSEMNVSTLELGDSALYLCASTQAGDANYGYTFGSGTRLTVV.

The chain combines TRBV21-1 with TRBJ1-4; the table calls TRBD1, which could not be checked here. TRBV21-1 counts as a pseudogene. The CDR3 is made up of 15 amino acids. The CDR3 sequence is CASSRGDTTNEKLFF. For the CDR3, the DNA is TGTGCCAGCAGCCGAGGGGACACAACTAATGAAAAACTGTTTTTT.

The CDR3 DNA reads TGTGCCAGCAGTTTAATCCCAGGGTCGAATTCACCCCTCCACTTT. Encoded protein: CASSLIPGSNSPLHF. This chain connects TRBV28 to TRBJ1-6, with D possibly being TRBD1 (5 bases). CDR3 length equals 15 residues. V dropped 2 bases and J dropped 7 bases, with 12 bases sitting between them. Looked up from germline, CDR1 is MDHEN and CDR2 is SYDVKM.

V usage is TRBV7-2 and J usage is TRBJ2-7; tentative D call: TRBD1 (6 bases). Per the germline V gene, CDR1 is SGHTA and CDR2 is FQGNSA. Trimming left V 5 bases short and J 2 bases short, with 10 bases between. CDR3 length equals 13 residues. The chain's CDR3 is CASSGWTAYEQYF. CDR3 coding DNA: TGTGCCAGCAGCGGGTGGACAGCCTACGAGCAGTACTTC.

This chain links TRBV19 with TRBJ1-3; no firm D call. The ends were cut back, 3 bases at V and 2 bases at J, with 11 bases in the middle. CDR3 size: 15 residues. CDR1 LNHDA and CDR2 SQIVND come from the germline V gene (reference sequence). CDR3: CASSMPGGAGNTIYF. The CDR3 nucleotides read TGTGCCAGTAGTATGCCCGGCGGGGCTGGAAACACCATATATTTT.

This chain's CDR3 is CASSTTGTGVSNQPQHF. The CDR3 DNA sequence: TGTGCCAGTAGTACCACCGGGACAGGGGTTAGCAATCAGCCCCAGCATTTT. V gene TRBV19 combines with J gene TRBJ1-5, with 10 bases identical to TRBD1. CDR3 length: 17 amino acids. V trimming: 4 bases; J trimming: 0 bases; junction bases outside the gene matches: 6. Germline V gene data show CDR1 as LNHDA and CDR2 as SQIVND (reference sequence).

V is TRBV5-6 and J is TRBJ2-6; D gene uncertain. V was pared by 0 bases and J by 1 base, with 5 bases between. The CDR3 spans 15 residues. CDR1 and CDR2 (germline): SGHDT, YYEEEE. CDR3 DNA sequence: TGTGCCAGCAGCTTGGTTTCGTCTGGGGCCAACGTCCTGACTTTC. Its translation: CASSLVSSGANVLTF.

This chain connects TRBV11-2 to TRBJ2-1, with TRBD2 as a possible D gene (6 bases). Germline assignment: CDR1 SGHAT and CDR2 FQNNGV. This CDR3 has 14 amino acids. Trimming took off 10 bases at V and 4 bases at J, with 17 bases between the two ends. The CDR3 loop reads CANRPRGAYNEQFF. In DNA form, the CDR3 reads TGTGCCAACCGGCCGCGGGGAGCTTACAATGAGCAGTTCTTC.

This chain joins TRBV18 and TRBJ2-5; unclear D gene. Per the germline V gene, CDR1 is KGHSH and CDR2 is LQKENI. The V end lost 0 bases, the J end lost 2 bases, and 10 bases lay between the germline ends. The CDR3 is made up of 15 amino acids. DNA of the CDR3: TGTGCCAGCTCACCACCAAGTCTAGGACAAGAGACCCAGTACTTC. Its protein product is CASSPPSLGQETQYF.

The chain employs TRBV6-5 and TRBJ1-1; perhaps TRBD1 as D (5 bases). Germline CDR1 and CDR2: MNHEY and SVGAGI. CDR3 length: 14 residues. V lost 0 bases to trimming and J lost 0 bases, with 5 bases between them. Here the CDR3 reads CASSYSGLNTEAFF. CDR3 nucleotide sequence: TGTGCCAGCAGTTACTCGGGGCTGAACACTGAAGCTTTCTTT.

The chain has TRBV7-2 and TRBJ2-2; TRBD2 agrees at 9 bases. CDR1 SGHTA and CDR2 FQGNSA come from the germline V gene. V shed 9 bases, J shed 5 bases, and the junction held 13 bases outside the gene matches. The CDR3 runs to 16 residues. In DNA form, the CDR3 reads TGTGCCAGTCGAGCGGGGGCGGGGGGGCGGACCGGGGAGCTGTTTTTT. Translated: CASRAGAGGRTGELFF.

This clone was seen just once. The chain employs TRBV13 and TRBJ2-7; 7 nucleotides align to TRBD1. In germline, CDR1 is PRHDT, CDR2 FYEKMQ (reference sequence). J was trimmed by 2 bases and V by 5 bases; bases with no gene match: 3. This CDR3 spans 13 amino acids. The CDR3 region is CASSRTGPYEQYF. The CDR3 coding sequence is TGTGCCAGCAGCCGGACAGGCCCCTACGAGCAGTACTTC.

This clone was picked up one time. The J gene is TRBJ2-2, the V gene TRBV5-1, with TRBD1 identical over 7 bases. V lost 0 bases, J lost 6 bases, and 5 bases stayed unmatched. Per the germline V gene, CDR1 is SGHRS and CDR2 is YFSETQ. The CDR3 sequence is 15 residues long. The CDR3 loop is CASSLGGTAPGELFF. CDR3 DNA: TGCGCCAGCAGCTTGGGGGGGACAGCCCCCGGGGAGCTGTTTTTT.

The CDR3: CASSLNKWTSDNEQFF. The CDR3 nucleotides read TGTGCCAGCAGCTTAAATAAATGGACTTCAGACAATGAGCAGTTCTTC. The rearrangement links TRBV7-9 to TRBJ2-1, with D possibly matching TRBD2 (5 bases). Germline CDR1 and CDR2: SEHNR and FQNEAQ (reference sequence). The CDR3 spans 16 residues. V was trimmed by 2 bases and J by 5 bases, leaving 16 bases between them.

This clone came up a few times. This sequence joins TRBV6-5 and TRBJ1-2, with 8 bases fitting TRBD1. CDR3 length equals 13 residues. The ends lost 6 bases at V and 4 bases at J; junction bases unmatched: 4. Germline CDR1 is MNHEY and CDR2 is SVGAGI. CDR3 region: CASRPGQVYGYTF. For the CDR3, the DNA is TGTGCCAGCAGACCGGGACAGGTCTATGGCTACACCTTC.

J is TRBJ2-3 and V is TRBV10-2; 13 bases agree with TRBD2. CDR1 and CDR2 from the germline V gene are WSHSY and SAAADI. The CDR3 loop spans 14 amino acids. Trimming at V came to 9 bases and at J to 1 base, leaving 1 base not matched to a gene. CDR3 in amino acids: CASGLAGGTDTQYF. CDR3 bases: TGCGCCAGTGGACTAGCGGGGGGCACAGATACGCAGTATTTT.

J is TRBJ1-2 and V is TRBV7-2; 7 bases are a match to TRBD1. CDR1 and CDR2 (germline): SGHTA, FQGNSA. The CDR3 is 15 residues long. The ends lost 5 bases at V and 4 bases at J; junction bases unmatched: 10. This CDR3 is CASSVTGQSSYGYTF. DNA of the CDR3: TGTGCCAGCAGCGTAACGGGACAGAGCTCCTATGGCTACACCTTC.

The chain has TRBV19 and TRBJ2-5, with 9 bases that match TRBD1. V shed 5 bases, J shed 5 bases, and the junction held 9 bases outside the gene matches. Germline-derived CDR1 and CDR2 are LNHDA and SQIVND (reference sequence). The CDR3 covers 15 residues. The CDR3 DNA follows: TGTGCCAGTAGTCCCGGGACAGGGCTGGTGGAGACCCAGTACTTC. Protein product: CASSPGTGLVETQYF.

CDR3 region: CASGGQGVGEKLFF. In DNA form, the CDR3 reads TGTGCCAGCGGGGGACAGGGGGTAGGGGAAAAACTGTTTTTT. This chain joins TRBV27 and TRBJ1-4, with 11 bases identical to TRBD1. The V gene's germline CDR1 is MNHEY and CDR2 SMNVEV (reference sequence). This CDR3 contains 14 residues. Germline trimming cut 8 bases from V and 8 bases from J; bases unmatched to any gene: 7.

The chain is built from TRBV23-1 and TRBJ1-5; 8 bases are a match to TRBD1. TRBV23-1 qualifies as an ORF whose function is uncertain. CDR3 length equals 15 residues. The ends lost 2 bases at V and 9 bases at J; junction bases unmatched: 9. The CDR3 DNA sequence: TGCGCCAGCAGTCAACCGGACAGGGAGGGGTGGCCCCAGCATTTT. Amino acids: CASSQPDREGWPQHF.

The CDR3 sequence: CAWSSQGYEQYF. CDR3 bases: TGTGCCTGGAGTTCACAGGGTTACGAGCAGTACTTC. The gene calls are TRBV30 and TRBJ2-7, with a tentative D call TRBD1 (6 bases). The CDR3 contains 12 residues. CDR1 is GTSNPN and CDR2 is SVGIG in the germline V gene (reference sequence). Trimming took off 2 bases at V and 4 bases at J, with 9 bases between the two ends. Based on the CDR3 plus reference TRBV30 and TRBJ2-7, the full variable domain is SQTIHQWPATLVQPVGSPLSLECTVEGTSNPNLYWYRQAAGRGLQLLFYSVGIGQISSEVPQNLSASRPQDRQFILSSKKLLLSDSGFYLCAWSSQGYEQYFGPGTRLTVT.

The chain combines TRBV6-6 with TRBJ2-2, with a weak D call TRBD1 (5 bases). The V gene lost 6 bases and the J gene lost 8 bases, with 13 bases spanning the gap. The CDR3 sequence is 13 residues long. The germline CDR1 and CDR2 sequences are MNHNY and SVGAGI (reference sequence). CDR3 region: CASSFGAGGELFF. CDR3 sequence (DNA): TGTGCCAGCAGCTTTGGGGCCGGGGGGGAGCTGTTTTTT.

V and J are TRBV5-4 and TRBJ1-3; TRBD1 aligns across 7 bases. The CDR3 extends over 15 amino acids. CDR1 SGHNT and CDR2 YYREEE come from the germline V gene (reference sequence). V lost 4 bases to trimming and J lost 0 bases; unmatched junction nucleotides: 4. The CDR3 DNA is TGTGCCAGCAGCCAGGGACAGCCCTCTGGAAACACCATATATTTT. Translating it yields CASSQGQPSGNTIYF.

The rearrangement joins TRBV6-5 to TRBJ2-1; 7 bases are shared with TRBD1. Germline V gives CDR1 MNHEY, CDR2 SVGAGI. Unmatched junction bases numbered 9, after V lost 6 bases and J lost 4 bases. The CDR3 contains 15 residues. Here the CDR3 reads CASSNLGTVYNEQFF. The CDR3 DNA follows: TGTGCCAGCAGCAACCTCGGGACAGTATACAATGAGCAGTTCTTC.